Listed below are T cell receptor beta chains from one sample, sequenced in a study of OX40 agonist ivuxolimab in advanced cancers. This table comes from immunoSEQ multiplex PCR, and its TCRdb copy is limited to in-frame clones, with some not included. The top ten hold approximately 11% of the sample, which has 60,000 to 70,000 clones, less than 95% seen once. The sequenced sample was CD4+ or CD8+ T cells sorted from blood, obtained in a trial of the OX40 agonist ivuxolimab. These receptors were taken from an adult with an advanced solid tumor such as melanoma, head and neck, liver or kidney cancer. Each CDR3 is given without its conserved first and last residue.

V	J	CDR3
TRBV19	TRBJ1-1	ASSALTGGTEAF
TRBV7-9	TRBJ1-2	ASTTPQESNYGYT
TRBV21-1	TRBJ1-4	ASSRRTGEKLF
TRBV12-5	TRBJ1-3	ASGSGTAGNTIY
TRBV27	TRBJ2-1	ASSSYTSTQEQF
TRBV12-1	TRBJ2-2	ASSMPGQGPNTGELF
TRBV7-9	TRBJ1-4	ARVGRECRGEKLF
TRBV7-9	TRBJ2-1	ASSLRDLMDEQF
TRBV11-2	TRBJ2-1	ASSILDSYNEQF
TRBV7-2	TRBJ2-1	ASSLGTRLYNEQF
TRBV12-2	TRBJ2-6	ASRENISTQSRANVLT
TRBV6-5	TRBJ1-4	ASSYLGGAHEKLF
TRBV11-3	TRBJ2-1	ASAHGDQPDEQF
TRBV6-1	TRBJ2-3	ASSWSTDTQY
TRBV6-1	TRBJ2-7	ASSELRYEQY
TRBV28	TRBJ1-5	ASSFVLGGNQPQH
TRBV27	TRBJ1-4	ASSHRGATNEKLF
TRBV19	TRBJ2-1	ASSIGLAAGGDEQF
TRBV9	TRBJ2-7	ASSVEAGGPDEQY
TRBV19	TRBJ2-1	ASSTTGGYNEQF
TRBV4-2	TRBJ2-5	ASSQRDRGAQETQY
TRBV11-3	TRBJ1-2	ASSPSGAYGYT
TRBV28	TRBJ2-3	ASSLYGTSGTDTQY
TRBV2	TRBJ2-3	ASRPEGLADTDTQY
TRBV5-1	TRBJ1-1	ASRIDAREAF
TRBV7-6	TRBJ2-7	ASSLVGPRGSRRYEQY
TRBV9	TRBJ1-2	ASSAAGSFGPDNYGYT
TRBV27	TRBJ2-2	ASSHVMRGNTGELF
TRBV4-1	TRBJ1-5	ASSQVRQDNQPQH
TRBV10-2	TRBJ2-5	ASSESGTQTQY
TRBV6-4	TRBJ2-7	ASSTGGLNEQY
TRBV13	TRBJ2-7	ASSLADSPAPEQY
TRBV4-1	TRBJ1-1	ASSHRTGGGTEAF
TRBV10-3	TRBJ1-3	AISEPGQNSGNTIY
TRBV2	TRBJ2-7	AIGDRGFYEQY
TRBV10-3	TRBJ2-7	AILAHGNYEQY
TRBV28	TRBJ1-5	ASSLGGGGQPQH
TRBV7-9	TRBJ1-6	ASSVQGNSPLH
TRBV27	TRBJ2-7	ASSLTGQSPYEQY
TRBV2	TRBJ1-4	ASGSGTPNEKLF
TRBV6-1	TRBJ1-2	ASSEFGGDSSYGYT
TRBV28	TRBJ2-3	ASSLDLGLDTQY
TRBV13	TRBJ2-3	ASSPRERDTDTQY
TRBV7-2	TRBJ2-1	ASATTLVNEQF
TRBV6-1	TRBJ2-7	ASSSTSPEQY
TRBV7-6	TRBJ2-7	ASSLGQPGYEQY
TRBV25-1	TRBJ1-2	ATRTGQGYT
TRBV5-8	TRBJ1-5	ASSFRDRGLFGQPQH
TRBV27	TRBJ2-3	ASRQAILPDTQY
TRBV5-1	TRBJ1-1	ASSLEESGTEAF
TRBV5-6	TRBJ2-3	ASSVGITVSTDTQY
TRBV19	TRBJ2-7	ASSILGREQY
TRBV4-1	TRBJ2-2	ASSQLTGELF
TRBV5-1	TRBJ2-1	ASSLITGRLDEQF